The 6 T cell receptor beta chains below were found in one sample sequenced in a study of neurological immune-mediated disorders. TCRdb used MiXCR to reprocess the 5' RACE reads, holding one entry per CDR3 protein. In the table there are over 45,000 distinct CDR3 sequences, approximately 3.5% of which are singletons. Material: PBMCs. These receptors came from a man in his forties with multiple sclerosis.

This clonotype was detected a few times. A clone one base away is much larger, so this may be a read error. This chain joins TRBV20-1 and TRBJ2-6; possibly TRBD1 for D (5 bases). CDR3 size: 15 residues. The germline V gene encodes CDR1 DFQATT and CDR2 SNEGSKA (reference sequence). For the CDR3, the DNA is TGCAGTGCTAGACCAGTTAGCTCTGGGGCCAAAGTCCTGACTTTC. Encoded protein: CSARPVSSGAKVLTF.

Ten or more counts support this clonotype. V is TRBV12-3 or TRBV12-4 and J is TRBJ2-1; D may correspond to TRBD1 or TRBD2 (6 bases each). Trimming left V 7 bases short and J 1 base short, with 11 bases between. This CDR3 is 14 amino acids long. The CDR3 DNA follows: TGTGCCAGCACGGAGGGGGGATCCTACAATGAGCAGTTCTTC. It translates to CASTEGGSYNEQFF.

At least ten counts were recorded for this clonotype. The chain uses TRBV7-3 and TRBJ2-1, with a possible D match to TRBD2 (5 bases). Trimming shortened V by 4 bases and J by 3 bases, and 16 bases separated the two germline ends. The CDR3 has 16 amino acids. The germline V gene encodes CDR1 SGHTA and CDR2 FQGTGA. CDR3 sequence: CASSSFYSTSYNEQFF. DNA for the CDR3: TGTGCCAGCAGCTCCTTCTATTCCACTAGCTACAATGAGCAGTTCTTC.

This clonotype was counted at least ten times. This sequence joins TRBV3-1 and TRBJ1-1, with D perhaps TRBD1 (5 bases). The CDR3 covers 14 residues. Germline CDR1 reads LGHDT; CDR2 reads YNNKEL (reference sequence). V lost 4 bases to trimming and J lost 2 bases, with 11 bases between them. The DNA of the CDR3 is TGTGCCAGCAGCCCACAGGAGTTAAACACTGAAGCTTTCTTT. Its protein is CASSPQELNTEAFF.

This clonotype occurred many times. The rearrangement uses TRBV11-3 and TRBJ2-5; 10 bases line up with TRBD2. Germline V gene sequence: CDR1 SGHNT, CDR2 YENEEA. The CDR3 is 16 residues long. The J segment lost 1 base and the V segment lost 5 bases, leaving 7 bases of the junction unmatched. Here the CDR3 DNA reads TGTGCCAGCAGCCACCCACTAGCGGGGTCCCAAGAGACCCAGTACTTC. This encodes CASSHPLAGSQETQYF.

This clonotype came up many times. J is TRBJ2-5 and V is TRBV6-6; D ambiguous. V shed 5 bases and J shed 6 bases, with 7 bases lying between them. Germline V lookup: CDR1 MNHNY, CDR2 SVGAGI (reference sequence). This CDR3 comprises 11 residues. The DNA for the CDR3 is TGTGCCAGCAGTGAAAGGCAGACCCAGTACTTC. It specifies CASSERQTQYF.